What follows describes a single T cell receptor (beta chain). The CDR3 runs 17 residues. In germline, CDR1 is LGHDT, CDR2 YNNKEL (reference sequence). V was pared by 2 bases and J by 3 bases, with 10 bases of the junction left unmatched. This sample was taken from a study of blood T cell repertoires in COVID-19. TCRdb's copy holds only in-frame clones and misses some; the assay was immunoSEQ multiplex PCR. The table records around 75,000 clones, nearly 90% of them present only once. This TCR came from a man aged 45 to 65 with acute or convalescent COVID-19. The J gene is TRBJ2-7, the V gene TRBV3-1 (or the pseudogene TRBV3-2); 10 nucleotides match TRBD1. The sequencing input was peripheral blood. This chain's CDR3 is CASSQRPGTGDHYEQYF. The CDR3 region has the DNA TGTGCCAGCAGCCAAAGACCCGGGACAGGGGACCACTACGAGCAGTACTTC.